Included here is one TCR beta chain sequence, with context. Its antigen is as yet unknown. The data belong to a study of shared clonotypes between healthy human individuals. About the study: The cohort comprised a couple of women and a few men. Their ages spanned 18 to 49 years.

This CDR3 is 17 amino acids long. Germline CDR1 is SNHLY and CDR2 is FYNNEI. J lost 7 bases, V lost 3 bases, and 12 bases had no gene match. Method: immunoSEQ multiplex PCR; TCRdb's copy keeps in-frame clones and lacks some. Of about 2 million clones in the sample, approximately 94% were seen once. Study conclusions and caveats: Rarefaction revealed incomplete sorted-subset sequencing despite large depth.

The naive CD8 fraction comprised CD45RO-negative cells positively selected for CCR7 and excluded terminally differentiated effector memory CD45RA+ cells. The chain employs TRBV2 and TRBJ2-1; 10 nucleotides line up with TRBD1. What was sequenced was naive CD8+ T cells sorted from blood. This TCR derives from a man aged 18-30 years in good health. The CDR3 DNA reads TGTGCCAGCAGTGATCCCGGGACAGGGGACGATATTAATGAGCAGTTCTTC. It specifies CASSDPGTGDDINEQFF.